This TCR beta chain was obtained from a study of T-cell reconstitution after alpha-beta-depleted transplantation in children. This clonotype was recorded many times. Unique molecular identifiers were incorporated during preparation of the TCRbeta library. TCRdb analysed the PCR reads with MiXCR anew, one entry per CDR3 protein. The data show about 72,000 distinct CDR3 sequences, 7% to 8% seen once. Looked up from germline, CDR1 is MNHEY and CDR2 is SMNVEV (reference sequence). CDR3 length: 11 amino acids. The germline V and J ends were trimmed by 5 bases and 7 bases, with 8 bases remaining between them.

Sequencing was performed on PBMCs from the stem cell graft donor, taken from the stem cell graft. This chain links TRBV27 with TRBJ1-2, with D uncertain. The TCR originated in a human donor who donated a stem cell graft to a child with acute lymphoblastic leukemia. The CDR3 nucleotides read TGTGCCAGCAGTAAGGGATCTGGCTACACCTTC. Its translation: CASSKGSGYTF.